The rows below give T cell receptor beta chains drawn from one sample of a study of blood T cell repertoires in COVID-19. TCRdb keeps only in-frame clones here, not all; method: immunoSEQ multiplex PCR. The profile shows approximately 51,000 clones, around 82% of them singletons. The sequenced material came from peripheral blood. Source of these receptors: a human donor in a cohort sampled during active COVID-19. The CDR3 runs from the conserved cysteine through the conserved F or W. Fields, in order: CDR3 length, clone size, J gene, D gene, V gene, CDR3 protein, CDR3 DNA. A D gene is named only where the DNA matches it firmly. Clone size is shown for a subset of rows, as once, few, many or a class of expanded clone.

length: 13; size: few; J: TRBJ2-7; D: TRBD2; V: TRBV12-3/TRBV12-4; CDR3: CASRTAGVYEQYF; DNA: TGTGCCAGCAGGACTGCGGGAGTCTACGAGCAGTACTTC
length: 13; size: -; J: TRBJ2-1; D: TRBD1; V: TRBV2; CDR3: CASSGQGVGEQFF; DNA: TGTGCCAGCTCGGGACAGGGAGTTGGGGAGCAGTTCTTC
length: 13; size: -; J: TRBJ1-2; D: -; V: TRBV6-5; CDR3: CASRETVSYGYTF; DNA: TGTGCCAGCAGGGAGACAGTAAGCTATGGCTACACCTTC
length: 15; size: -; J: TRBJ1-3; D: TRBD1; V: TRBV4-1; CDR3: CASSHGQGFGNTIYF; DNA: TGCGCCAGCAGCCATGGACAGGGGTTTGGAAACACCATATATTTT
length: 19; size: -; J: TRBJ2-5; D: TRBD2; V: TRBV10-3; CDR3: CAISESNGVGTSGKETQYF; DNA: TGTGCCATCAGTGAGTCTAACGGAGTAGGGACTAGCGGAAAAGAGACCCAGTACTTC
length: 15; size: -; J: TRBJ2-1; D: -; V: TRBV19; CDR3: CASSIAGDPWGEQFF; DNA: TGTGCCAGTAGTATAGCGGGAGACCCCTGGGGTGAGCAGTTCTTC
length: 15; size: -; J: TRBJ2-1; D: -; V: TRBV18; CDR3: CASSPRGLDYNEQFF; DNA: TGTGCCAGCTCACCACGGGGGCTGGACTACAATGAGCAGTTCTTC
length: 16; size: once; J: TRBJ2-2; D: TRBD1; V: TRBV10-2; CDR3: CASGLRTGINTGELFF; DNA: TGCGCCAGCGGATTGCGGACAGGGATCAACACCGGGGAGCTGTTTTTT
length: 14; size: -; J: TRBJ2-1; D: TRBD2; V: TRBV5-4; CDR3: CASSASGGHNEQFF; DNA: TGTGCCAGCAGCGCTAGCGGGGGGCATAATGAGCAGTTCTTC
length: 15; size: -; J: TRBJ1-2; D: -; V: TRBV4-1; CDR3: CASSGWTAPFYGYTF; DNA: TGCGCCAGCAGCGGATGGACAGCCCCCTTCTATGGCTACACCTTC
length: 15; size: -; J: TRBJ2-7; D: TRBD1; V: TRBV5-4; CDR3: CASSRGQASSYEQYF; DNA: TGTGCCAGCAGCAGAGGACAGGCTTCCTCCTACGAGCAGTACTTC
length: 14; size: -; J: TRBJ1-2; D: TRBD1; V: TRBV13; CDR3: CASSFRQGDYGYTF; DNA: TGTGCCAGCAGCTTCAGACAGGGGGACTATGGCTACACCTTC
length: 16; size: -; J: TRBJ1-2; D: TRBD1; V: TRBV5-1; CDR3: CASSVGTGTFNYGYTF; DNA: TGCGCCAGCAGCGTTGGGACAGGGACTTTTAACTATGGCTACACCTTC
length: 15; size: -; J: TRBJ2-7; D: TRBD1; V: TRBV27; CDR3: CASSVYRDRVYEQYF; DNA: TGTGCCAGCAGTGTCTACCGGGACAGGGTCTACGAGCAGTACTTC
length: 16; size: -; J: TRBJ1-4; D: -; V: TRBV11-2; CDR3: CASSLNPPGTNEKLFF; DNA: TGTGCCAGCAGCTTAAACCCCCCCGGGACAAATGAAAAACTGTTTTTT
length: 15; size: few; J: TRBJ1-3; D: -; V: TRBV9; CDR3: CASSGRTDRGNTIYF; DNA: TGTGCCAGCAGCGGACGGACAGATCGGGGAAACACCATATATTTT
length: 14; size: -; J: TRBJ2-3; D: -; V: TRBV19; CDR3: CASSLARGTDTQYF; DNA: TGTGCCAGTAGTCTGGCGAGGGGCACAGATACGCAGTATTTT
length: 15; size: -; J: TRBJ1-2; D: TRBD1; V: TRBV6-5; CDR3: CASSYSGTGVYGYTF; DNA: TGTGCCAGCAGTTACTCCGGGACAGGGGTTTATGGCTACACCTTC
length: 18; size: -; J: TRBJ1-5; D: TRBD1; V: TRBV10-2; CDR3: CASTRENKRDRGHQPQHF; DNA: TGCGCCAGCACCAGAGAGAATAAAAGGGACAGGGGTCATCAGCCCCAGCATTTT
length: 19; size: once; J: TRBJ2-5; D: TRBD2; V: TRBV10-3; CDR3: CAISESSPGLAGGIETQYF; DNA: TGTGCCATCAGTGAGTCCTCACCGGGACTAGCGGGGGGAATCGAGACCCAGTACTTC
length: 15; size: -; J: TRBJ2-7; D: -; V: TRBV2; CDR3: CASLITGTRSYEQYF; DNA: TGTGCCAGCCTCATTACCGGGACAAGGTCCTACGAGCAGTACTTC
length: 16; size: -; J: TRBJ2-1; D: TRBD1; V: TRBV12-5; CDR3: CASGRRDRDYDNEQFF; DNA: TGTGCTAGTGGCCGCCGGGACAGGGACTACGACAATGAGCAGTTCTTC
length: 14; size: -; J: TRBJ1-5; D: -; V: TRBV28; CDR3: CASIPLAGTQPQHF; DNA: TGTGCCAGCATCCCCCTGGCGGGGACCCAGCCCCAGCATTTT
length: 15; size: -; J: TRBJ2-1; D: TRBD2; V: TRBV7-2; CDR3: CASSRSGNTDNEQFF; DNA: TGTGCCAGCAGCCGGAGCGGGAACACTGACAATGAGCAGTTCTTC
length: 12; size: -; J: TRBJ1-1; D: TRBD1; V: TRBV28; CDR3: CASSLLQGAAFF; DNA: TGTGCCAGCAGTTTATTACAGGGGGCAGCTTTCTTT
length: 16; size: -; J: TRBJ2-1; D: TRBD2; V: TRBV4-1; CDR3: CASRGRGRNIYNEQFF; DNA: TGCGCCAGCAGGGGGAGGGGAAGAAATATTTACAATGAGCAGTTCTTC
length: 14; size: -; J: TRBJ2-3; D: TRBD2; V: TRBV11-2; CDR3: CASSWGGFTDTQYF; DNA: TGTGCCAGCAGCTGGGGGGGATTCACAGATACGCAGTATTTT
length: 14; size: -; J: TRBJ2-1; D: TRBD2; V: TRBV2; CDR3: CASSERAGGYEQFF; DNA: TGTGCCAGCAGTGAGAGGGCGGGAGGGTATGAGCAGTTCTTC
length: 13; size: once; J: TRBJ2-2; D: TRBD1; V: TRBV14; CDR3: CASSRQGFGELFF; DNA: TGTGCCAGCAGCAGACAGGGGTTCGGGGAGCTGTTTTTT
length: 15; size: -; J: TRBJ1-6; D: -; V: TRBV7-9; CDR3: CASSLDRDRDSPLHF; DNA: TGTGCCAGCAGCTTAGACCGGGATCGAGATTCACCCCTCCACTTT
length: 17; size: -; J: TRBJ1-4; D: -; V: TRBV18; CDR3: CASSPLLGLSTNEKLFF; DNA: TGTGCCAGCTCTCCCCTTTTGGGGCTATCAACTAATGAAAAACTGTTTTTT
length: 15; size: -; J: TRBJ2-5; D: TRBD2; V: TRBV5-1; CDR3: CASSNSGDRVETQYF; DNA: TGCGCCAGCAGCAATAGCGGGGATCGGGTAGAGACCCAGTACTTC
length: 13; size: -; J: TRBJ1-2; D: -; V: TRBV6-1; CDR3: CASSEGAGYGYTF; DNA: TGTGCCAGCAGTGAAGGGGCAGGGTATGGCTACACCTTC
length: 14; size: -; J: TRBJ2-1; D: -; V: TRBV27; CDR3: CASSLVAENNEQFF; DNA: TGTGCCAGCAGTTTAGTAGCGGAAAACAATGAGCAGTTCTTC
length: 16; size: -; J: TRBJ1-6; D: -; V: TRBV30; CDR3: CAWSEAGRWFESPLHF; DNA: TGTGCCTGGAGTGAGGCAGGGAGGTGGTTTGAATCACCCCTCCACTTT
length: 14; size: -; J: TRBJ2-2; D: -; V: TRBV6-5; CDR3: CASSMGQNTGELFF; DNA: TGTGCCAGCAGTATGGGACAGAACACCGGGGAGCTGTTTTTT
length: 18; size: -; J: TRBJ1-3; D: -; V: TRBV3-1/TRBV3-2; CDR3: CASSSYAGEHMGGNTIYF; DNA: TGTGCCAGCAGCTCCTACGCCGGGGAGCATATGGGTGGAAACACCATATATTTT
length: 16; size: -; J: TRBJ2-1; D: -; V: TRBV11-2; CDR3: CASRLRSGIQYNEQFF; DNA: TGTGCCAGCAGATTAAGGTCCGGGATACAATACAATGAGCAGTTCTTC
length: 17; size: -; J: TRBJ2-7; D: -; V: TRBV3-1/TRBV3-2; CDR3: CASSQVVFRTVAYEQYF; DNA: TGTGCCAGCAGCCAAGTTGTATTCCGGACTGTCGCCTACGAGCAGTACTTC
length: 14; size: -; J: TRBJ2-2; D: -; V: TRBV5-1; CDR3: CASRRDTNTGELFF; DNA: TGCGCCAGCAGGAGGGACACGAACACCGGGGAGCTGTTTTTT
length: 15; size: -; J: TRBJ1-4; D: -; V: TRBV7-2; CDR3: CASGPRLGGGEKLFF; DNA: TGTGCCAGCGGCCCTCGGTTGGGGGGTGGGGAAAAACTGTTTTTT
length: 13; size: -; J: TRBJ2-3; D: -; V: TRBV19; CDR3: CASSTVPGDAQYF; DNA: TGTGCCAGTAGTACAGTCCCGGGGGATGCGCAGTATTTT
length: 16; size: -; J: TRBJ2-2; D: TRBD1; V: TRBV29-1; CDR3: CSVSGTVFANTGELFF; DNA: TGCAGCGTTTCCGGGACAGTCTTTGCGAACACCGGGGAGCTGTTTTTT
length: 14; size: -; J: TRBJ1-6; D: -; V: TRBV2; CDR3: CASRGDSYNSPLHF; DNA: TGTGCCAGCAGGGGAGACTCCTATAATTCACCCCTCCACTTT
length: 14; size: -; J: TRBJ1-1; D: TRBD1; V: TRBV6-5; CDR3: CASKSTGGGTEAFF; DNA: TGTGCCAGCAAAAGTACAGGGGGCGGCACTGAAGCTTTCTTT
length: 12; size: -; J: TRBJ2-7; D: -; V: TRBV10-3; CDR3: CAISSDRYEQYF; DNA: TGTGCCATCAGTTCAGACAGATACGAGCAGTACTTC
length: 12; size: -; J: TRBJ1-1; D: -; V: TRBV6-5; CDR3: CSAANTGTAAFF; DNA: TGTTCCGCCGCGAATACAGGCACAGCCGCTTTCTTT
length: 16; size: -; J: TRBJ2-5; D: -; V: TRBV7-2; CDR3: CASSLVQTAFQETQYF; DNA: TGTGCCAGCAGCTTAGTCCAGACAGCTTTTCAAGAGACCCAGTACTTC
length: 14; size: -; J: TRBJ2-1; D: TRBD2; V: TRBV19; CDR3: CASSRSGDPREQFF; DNA: TGTGCCAGTAGTAGAAGCGGGGACCCCAGGGAGCAGTTCTTC
length: 12; size: -; J: TRBJ1-3; D: TRBD1; V: TRBV13; CDR3: CASSRTGNTIYF; DNA: TGTGCCAGCAGCAGGACAGGGAACACCATATATTTT
length: 13; size: -; J: TRBJ2-7; D: TRBD1; V: TRBV12-3/TRBV12-4; CDR3: CASRYRGGSEQYF; DNA: TGTGCCAGCAGGTACAGGGGTGGCAGTGAGCAGTACTTC
length: 14; size: -; J: TRBJ2-7; D: TRBD1; V: TRBV6-2/TRBV6-3; CDR3: CASSPGTGPNEQYF; DNA: TGTGCCAGCAGCCCCGGGACAGGTCCTAACGAGCAGTACTTC
length: 15; size: few; J: TRBJ2-2; D: TRBD2; V: TRBV7-2; CDR3: CASKRPAGSPGELFF; DNA: TGTGCCAGTAAAAGGCCAGCGGGGTCACCCGGGGAGCTGTTTTTT